These 15 T cell receptor beta chains came from one sample sequenced in a study of response to subunit inactivated influenza vaccine. MiXCR, run by TCRdb on the RT-PCR reads, gives a single entry per CDR3 protein. The sample consists of hundreds of thousands of distinct CDR3 sequences, 18% of them appearing once. The material sequenced was PBMCs from blood, taken about 5 days after vaccination. These TCRs come from a middle-aged man who received an inactivated influenza vaccine.

This clonotype was recorded a few times. The rearrangement joins TRBV6-2 or TRBV6-3 to TRBJ1-5; 7 nucleotides agree with TRBD1. V lost 6 bases to trimming and J lost 5 bases; unmatched junction nucleotides: 16. The CDR3 totals 17 residues. Germline-derived CDR1 and CDR2 are MNHEY and SVGEGT. The CDR3 DNA follows: TGTGCCAGCAGCAGAACCCCTACAGGGGTGAAGGATCAGCCCCAGCATTTT. Its translation is CASSRTPTGVKDQPQHF.

This clonotype was seen more than once but under ten times. This chain uses TRBV12-3 or TRBV12-4 with TRBJ2-2; D remains unclear. V was trimmed by 4 bases and J by 4 bases, leaving 16 bases between them. This CDR3 comprises 16 residues. CDR3 loop: CASSSGSGPSTGELFF. The CDR3 DNA sequence: TGTGCCAGCAGTTCTGGTTCGGGCCCTTCCACCGGGGAGCTGTTTTTT.

This clonotype has only a few counts. The chain links TRBV20-1 to TRBJ2-1; 10 bases agree with TRBD2. With 3 bases clipped from V and 0 bases from J, the junction kept 2 bases outside the gene matches. Germline values: CDR1 DFQATT, CDR2 SNEGSKA (reference sequence). The CDR3 extends over 15 amino acids. The CDR3 spells CSASGTSASYNEQFF. The CDR3, as DNA: TGCAGTGCTAGTGGGACTAGCGCCTCCTACAATGAGCAGTTCTTC.

The chain is built from TRBV28 and TRBJ1-2; 10 nucleotides align to TRBD1. Germline CDR1 is MDHEN and CDR2 is SYDVKM. The V segment lost 1 base and the J segment 8 bases; nucleotides outside the gene matches: 7. This CDR3 comprises 15 residues. The CDR3 DNA reads as TGTGCCAGCAGTTTATACGTCGGACAGGGGGGCGGCTACACCTTC. It yields the protein CASSLYVGQGGGYTF.

This clonotype was seen a handful of times. Written as DNA, the CDR3 is TGCGCCAGCAGCCAAGGCCGACAGGGGGCCTCCTACGAGCAGTACTTC. Translation gives CASSQGRQGASYEQYF. V and J are TRBV4-3 and TRBJ2-7; 10 bases line up with TRBD1. The CDR3 extends over 16 amino acids. Germline V lookup: CDR1 LGHNA, CDR2 YSLEER. The J segment lost 0 bases and the V segment lost 1 base, leaving 3 bases of the junction unmatched.

This clonotype turned up a few times. V and J are TRBV7-3 and TRBJ2-1; D may be TRBD1 (6 bases). CDR3 size: 13 residues. CDR1 and CDR2 (germline): SGHTA, FQGTGA. V was shortened by 4 bases and J by 7 bases, with 11 bases between the two germline ends. CDR3 sequence: CASSSYQGNEQFF. For the CDR3, the DNA is TGTGCCAGCAGCTCCTACCAGGGGAATGAGCAGTTCTTC.

The CDR3, as DNA: TGTGCCAGCAGCCCCCCCGCCTACAATGAGCAGTTCTTC. This gives the protein CASSPPAYNEQFF. The chain combines TRBV7-2 with TRBJ2-1; D is ambiguous. CDR3 length: 13 amino acids. Trimming took off 5 bases at V and 2 bases at J, with 7 bases between the two ends. Looked up from germline, CDR1 is SGHTA and CDR2 is FQGNSA.

This clonotype turned up a few times. The rearrangement links TRBV18 to TRBJ1-5; maybe TRBD1 (5 bases). CDR1 and CDR2 (germline): KGHSH, LQKENI. V was cut by 8 bases and J by 2 bases, with 10 bases left in between. The CDR3 totals 13 residues. This CDR3 is CASQDSGNQPQHF. CDR3 in DNA: TGTGCCAGCCAAGACAGTGGCAATCAGCCCCAGCATTTT.

The V call is TRBV14, the J call TRBJ2-5; D gene ambiguous. Germline CDR1 is SGHDN and CDR2 is FVKESK. The CDR3 spans 14 residues. V was trimmed by 0 bases and J by 5 bases, leaving 10 bases between them. CDR3 loop: CASSQDWASETQYF. CDR3 sequence (DNA): TGTGCCAGCAGCCAAGATTGGGCCTCGGAGACCCAGTACTTC.

This clonotype was seen more than once but under ten times. This chain connects TRBV20-1 to TRBJ1-5; D is unclear. Trimming left V 0 bases short and J 6 bases short, with 12 bases between. The germline V gene encodes CDR1 DFQATT and CDR2 SNEGSKA (reference sequence). This CDR3 spans 14 amino acids. CDR3 protein: CSAREGSGSQPQHF. The CDR3 DNA sequence: TGCAGTGCTAGAGAAGGGTCAGGTAGTCAGCCCCAGCATTTT.

The V gene is TRBV11-2, the J gene TRBJ2-6; D remains unclear. V was shortened by 5 bases and J by 0 bases, with 17 bases between the two germline ends. This CDR3 is 18 amino acids long. The germline CDR1 and CDR2 sequences are SGHAT and FQNNGV. Written as DNA, the CDR3 is TGTGCCAGCAGCCTCGGAAACATTCAAATCTCTGGGGCCAACGTCCTGACTTTC. It specifies CASSLGNIQISGANVLTF.

V is TRBV20-1 and J is TRBJ2-7; D is uncertain. The V and J ends lost 1 base and 1 base respectively, with 11 bases between them. CDR3 length: 14 amino acids. Germline loops: CDR1 DFQATT, CDR2 SNEGSKA (reference sequence). The CDR3 loop is CSARVEARSYEQYF. Written as DNA, the CDR3 is TGCAGTGCTAGAGTAGAAGCGCGATCCTACGAGCAGTACTTC.

In its sample, this clonotype was seen once. This rearrangement joins TRBV9 to TRBJ2-1; possible D gene TRBD2, 5 bases. The CDR3 is 16 amino acids. Germline loops: CDR1 SGDLS, CDR2 YYNGEE. V lost 4 bases and J 0 bases, leaving 14 bases between the germline ends. Written as DNA, the CDR3 is TGTGCCAGCAGCTTCCCTAGGGAGAGCTCCTACAATGAGCAGTTCTTC. Its translation is CASSFPRESSYNEQFF.

The CDR3 here is CASSTYRESYEQYF. In nucleotides, the CDR3 is TGTGCCAGCAGTACGTACAGGGAGTCCTACGAGCAGTACTTC. The V call is TRBV6-2 or TRBV6-3, the J call TRBJ2-7; perhaps TRBD1 as D (6 bases). From germline, CDR1 is MNHEY and CDR2 SVGEGT. CDR3 length equals 14 residues. V dropped 5 bases and J dropped 1 base, with 12 bases sitting between them.

The V call is TRBV12-3 or TRBV12-4, the J call TRBJ1-3, with D tentatively TRBD1 (6 bases). Trimming shortened V by 5 bases and J by 0 bases, and 11 bases separated the two germline ends. The CDR3 loop spans 15 amino acids. The CDR3 is CASSPRGGSGNTIYF. CDR3 coding DNA: TGTGCCAGCAGTCCTAGGGGGGGCTCTGGAAACACCATATATTTT.